This TCR beta chain was identified in a study of identifying expanded T cells in peripheral blood. Study conclusions and caveats: Over about two and four weeks, about 15 and 19 clones changed, versus approximately 1.1 between replicates. Two-week clone count variance significantly increased as total template count grew.

Healthy donors had no documented immune events, such as infections, while sampled. This CDR3 is built from 16 residues. Germline CDR1 is SGHTA and CDR2 is FQGNSA. After removal of 5 bases from V and 6 bases from J, the junction contained 7 bases not matched to a gene. This clone was recorded once. Antigen: not known. Measured with immunoSEQ multiplex PCR; TCRdb has only the in-frame clones, and not every one. Altogether 65,000 to 95,000 clones are present, roughly 84% being singletons, with the ten largest covering 15% to 20%. V is TRBV7-2 and J is TRBJ2-1; 13 nucleotides line up with TRBD2. Input material: blood. The source of this sequence is a person between 18 and 75 years old in good health. CDR3 protein: CASSRSGLAGPNEQFF. The CDR3 nucleotides read TGTGCCAGCAGCCGATCGGGACTAGCGGGGCCCAATGAGCAGTTCTTC. The whole variable domain, remainder taken from reference TRBV7-2 and TRBJ2-1, is GAGVSQSPSNKVTEKGKDVELRCDPISGHTALYWYRQSLGQGLEFLIYFQGNSAPDKSGLPSDRFSAERTGGSVSTLTIQRTQQEDSAVYLCASSRSGLAGPNEQFFGPGTRLTVL.